Presented here are 12 T cell receptor beta chains from one specimen sequenced in a study of early T cells in non-severe SARS-CoV-2 infection. Using its own MiXCR run on the 5' RACE reads, TCRdb lists one record per CDR3 protein. The sample shows around 80,000 distinct CDR3 sequences, about 12% of them seen only once. The source material was whole blood. These receptors were taken from an adult who was a healthcare worker with PCR-confirmed SARS-CoV-2 infection or an uninfected control (not recorded which).

The rearrangement links TRBV14 to TRBJ2-1; the D is unclear. This CDR3 contains 13 residues. V lost 3 bases and J lost 9, with 12 bases in between. Germline-derived CDR1 and CDR2 are SGHDN and FVKESK. CDR3 in amino acids: CASSHQARIEQFF. The CDR3 bases are TGTGCCAGCAGCCACCAAGCCCGGATTGAGCAGTTCTTC.

CDR3 sequence reads: CASSLALAGQDTQYF. The CDR3, as DNA: TGTGCCAGCAGCTTAGCGCTAGCGGGGCAGGATACGCAGTATTTT. The V and J genes are TRBV11-1 and TRBJ2-3; 9 bases fit TRBD2. Germline-derived CDR1 and CDR2 are SGHAT and FQDESV (reference sequence). The CDR3 has 15 amino acids. Trimming took 0 bases from V and 6 from J; bases not matched to a gene: 4.

The rearrangement uses TRBV24-1 and TRBJ2-1; D gene ambiguous. With 1 base removed from V and 6 bases from J, the gap between germline ends came to 3 bases. Germline CDR1 reads KGHDR; CDR2 reads SFDVKD. This CDR3 has 12 residues. The CDR3: CATSDLRNEQFF. Here the CDR3 DNA reads TGTGCCACCAGTGATTTACGCAATGAGCAGTTCTTC.

This clonotype was seen only once. The chain is built from TRBV28 and TRBJ2-1; D ambiguous. This CDR3 comprises 11 residues. The V end lost 7 bases, the J end lost 8 bases, and 9 bases lay between the germline ends. Per germline, CDR1 MDHEN and CDR2 SYDVKM. The CDR3 sequence is CASTIGDEQFF. The CDR3 coding sequence is TGTGCCAGCACTATAGGAGATGAGCAGTTCTTC.

This clonotype has more than one count but fewer than ten. V is TRBV6-6 and J is TRBJ2-3; the D gene could be TRBD1 or TRBD2 (5 bases each). V was shortened by 4 bases and J by 0 bases, with 14 bases between the two germline ends. Per the germline V gene, CDR1 is MNHNY and CDR2 is SVGAGI (reference sequence). The CDR3 loop spans 16 amino acids. CDR3 sequence reads: CASSFTGTKSTDTQYF. CDR3 DNA sequence: TGTGCCAGCAGTTTCACCGGGACCAAAAGCACAGATACGCAGTATTTT.

The J gene is TRBJ2-1, the V gene TRBV19; 9 positions match TRBD2. This CDR3 is built from 14 residues. Germline loops: CDR1 LNHDA, CDR2 SQIVND (reference sequence). The junction had 7 bases not matched to a gene; V was cut back by 4 bases and J by 9 bases. CDR3 sequence: CASSNAGGSAEQFF. DNA of the CDR3: TGTGCCAGTAGTAACGCGGGAGGGTCAGCTGAGCAGTTCTTC. Full variable domain (remainder filled in from reference TRBV19 and TRBJ2-1): DGGITQSPKYLFRKEGQNVTLSCEQNLNHDAMYWYRQDPGQGLRLIYYSQIVNDFQKGDIAEGYSVSREKKESFPLTVTSAQKNPTAFYLCASSNAGGSAEQFFGPGTRLTVL.

This clonotype was seen repeatedly, ten times or more. CDR3 residues: CATSSGDTYEQYF. CDR3 nucleotide sequence: TGTGCCACCAGTTCTGGGGATACCTACGAGCAGTACTTC. This chain connects TRBV15 to TRBJ2-7; unclear D gene. The CDR3 runs 13 residues. CDR1 is LNHNV and CDR2 is YYDKDF in the germline V gene (reference sequence). The V end was cut by 6 bases, the J end by 2 bases, with 11 bases between.

This clonotype was picked up a small number of times. The chain carries TRBV29-1 and TRBJ2-5; the D is unclear. Trimming left V 6 bases short and J 2 bases short, with 13 bases between. This CDR3 has 13 amino acids. CDR1 is SQVTM and CDR2 is ANQGSEA in the germline V gene. CDR3 region: CSVDHSTQETQYF. The CDR3 DNA is TGCAGCGTGGACCACTCGACTCAAGAGACCCAGTACTTC. Full variable domain (missing parts from reference TRBV29-1 and TRBJ2-5): SAVISQKPSRDICQRGTSLTIQCQVDSQVTMMFWYRQQPGQSLTLIATANQGSEATYESGFVIDKFPISRPNLTFSTLTVSNMSPEDSSIYLCSVDHSTQETQYFGPGTRLLVL.

Written as DNA, the CDR3 is TGTGCCAGCAGTTCCCACGGGCAGCCCCAGCATTTT. Translating it yields CASSSHGQPQHF. The V call is TRBV27, the J call TRBJ1-5; D is unresolved. Trimming pared 4 bases from V and 7 bases from J, leaving 8 bases between. This CDR3 has 12 residues. Germline CDR1 reads MNHEY; CDR2 reads SMNVEV (reference sequence).

This clonotype has ten or more counts. The chain joins TRBV7-6 to TRBJ2-2; D is unclear. This CDR3 has 15 residues. The V gene's germline CDR1 is SGHVS and CDR2 FNYEAQ. V lost 0 bases, J lost 1 base, and 6 bases lay in between. CDR3 residues: CASSLAGLNTGELFF. The DNA of the CDR3 is TGTGCCAGCAGCTTAGCGGGGTTGAACACCGGGGAGCTGTTTTTT.

The rearrangement uses TRBV5-1 and TRBJ2-2; TRBD1 matches at 9 bases. Trimming took 3 bases from V and 3 from J; bases not matched to a gene: 9. The CDR3 loop spans 17 amino acids. Per the germline V gene, CDR1 is SGHRS and CDR2 is YFSETQ. The chain's CDR3 is CASSYDKGQGYTGELFF. The CDR3 DNA reads as TGCGCCAGCAGCTATGATAAGGGACAGGGATACACCGGGGAGCTGTTTTTT. The full variable domain, completed using reference TRBV5-1 and TRBJ2-2, is KAGVTQTPRYLIKTRGQQVTLSCSPISGHRSVSWYQQTPGQGLQFLFEYFSETQRNKGNFPGRFSGRQFSNSRSEMNVSTLELGDSALYLCASSYDKGQGYTGELFFGEGSRLTVL.

This clonotype was recorded at least ten times. The gene calls are TRBV5-1 and TRBJ2-1, with no clear D. CDR3 length equals 13 residues. Looked up from germline, CDR1 is SGHRS and CDR2 is YFSETQ. V lost 0 bases and J lost 5, with 6 bases in between. The CDR3 spells CASSLDNNNEQFF. The CDR3 bases are TGCGCCAGCAGCTTGGACAACAACAATGAGCAGTTCTTC.